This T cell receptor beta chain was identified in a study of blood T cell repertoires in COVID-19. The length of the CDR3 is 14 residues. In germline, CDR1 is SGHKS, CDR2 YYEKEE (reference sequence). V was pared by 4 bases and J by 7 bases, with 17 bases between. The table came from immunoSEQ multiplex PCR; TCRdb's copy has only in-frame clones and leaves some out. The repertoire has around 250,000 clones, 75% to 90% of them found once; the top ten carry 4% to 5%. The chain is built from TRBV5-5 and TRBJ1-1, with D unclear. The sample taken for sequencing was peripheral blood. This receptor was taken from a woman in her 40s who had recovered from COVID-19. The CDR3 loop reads CASSAWGGRNEAFF. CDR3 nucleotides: TGTGCCAGCAGCGCCTGGGGAGGACGGAATGAAGCTTTCTTT.